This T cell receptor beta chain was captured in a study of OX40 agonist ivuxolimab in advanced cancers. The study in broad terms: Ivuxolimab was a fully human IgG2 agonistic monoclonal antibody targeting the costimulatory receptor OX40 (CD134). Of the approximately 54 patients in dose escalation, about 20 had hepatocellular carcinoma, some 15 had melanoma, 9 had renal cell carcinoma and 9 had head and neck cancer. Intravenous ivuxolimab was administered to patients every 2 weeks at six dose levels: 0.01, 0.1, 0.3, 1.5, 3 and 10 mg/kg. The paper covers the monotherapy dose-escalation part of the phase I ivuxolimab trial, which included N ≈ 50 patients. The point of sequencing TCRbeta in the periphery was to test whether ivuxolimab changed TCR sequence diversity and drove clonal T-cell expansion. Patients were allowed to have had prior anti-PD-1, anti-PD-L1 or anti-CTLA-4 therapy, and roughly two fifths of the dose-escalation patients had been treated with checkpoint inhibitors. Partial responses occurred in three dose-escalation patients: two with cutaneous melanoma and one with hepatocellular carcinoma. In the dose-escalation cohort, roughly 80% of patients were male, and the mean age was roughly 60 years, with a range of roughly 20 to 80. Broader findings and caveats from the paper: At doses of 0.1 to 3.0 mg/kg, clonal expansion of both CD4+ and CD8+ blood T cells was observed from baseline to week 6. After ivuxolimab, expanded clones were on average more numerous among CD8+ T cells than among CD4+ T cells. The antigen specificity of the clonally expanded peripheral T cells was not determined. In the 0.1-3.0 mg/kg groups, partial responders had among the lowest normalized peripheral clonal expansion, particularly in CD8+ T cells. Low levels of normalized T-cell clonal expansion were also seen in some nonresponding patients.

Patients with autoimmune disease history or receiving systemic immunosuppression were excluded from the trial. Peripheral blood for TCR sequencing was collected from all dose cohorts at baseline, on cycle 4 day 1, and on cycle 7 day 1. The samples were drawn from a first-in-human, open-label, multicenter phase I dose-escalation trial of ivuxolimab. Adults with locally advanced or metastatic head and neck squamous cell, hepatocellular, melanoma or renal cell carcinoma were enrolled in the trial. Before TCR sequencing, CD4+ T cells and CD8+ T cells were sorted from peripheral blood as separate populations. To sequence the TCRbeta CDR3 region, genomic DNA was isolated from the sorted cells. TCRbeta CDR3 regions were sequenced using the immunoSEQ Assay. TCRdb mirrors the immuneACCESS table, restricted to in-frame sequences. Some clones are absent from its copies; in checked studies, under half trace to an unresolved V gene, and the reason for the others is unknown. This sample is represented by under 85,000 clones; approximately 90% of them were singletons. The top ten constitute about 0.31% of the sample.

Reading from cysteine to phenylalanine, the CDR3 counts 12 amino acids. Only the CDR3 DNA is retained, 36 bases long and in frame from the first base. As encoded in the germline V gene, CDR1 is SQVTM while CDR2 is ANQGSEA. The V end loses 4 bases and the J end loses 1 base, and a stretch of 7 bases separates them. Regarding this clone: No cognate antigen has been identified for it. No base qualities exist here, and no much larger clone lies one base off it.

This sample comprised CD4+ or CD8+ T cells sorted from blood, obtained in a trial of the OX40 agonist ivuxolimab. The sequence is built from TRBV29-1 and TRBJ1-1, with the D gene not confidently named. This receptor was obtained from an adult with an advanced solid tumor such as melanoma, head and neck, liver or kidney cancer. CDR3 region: CSVGVGNTEAFF. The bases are TGCAGCGTTGGGGTGGGGAACACTGAAGCTTTCTTT.